A single sample is the source of the 32 T cell receptor beta chains below, sequenced in a study of blood T cell repertoires in COVID-19. The assay was immunoSEQ multiplex PCR, and TCRdb's table has in-frame clones only and misses some. The sample consists of about 250,000 clones, 65% to 90% of them appearing once. The sample taken for sequencing was PBMCs or T cells enriched from blood (not recorded which). The receptors shown here come from a woman aged 45-65 years with acute COVID-19.

The chain combines TRBV18 with TRBJ2-3; 7 nucleotides line up with TRBD2. This CDR3 contains 18 residues. V gave up 3 bases and J gave up 4 bases; unmatched junction bases: 16. CDR1 and CDR2 from the germline V gene are KGHSH and LQKENI. CDR3 protein: CASSPELAGGLGADTQYF. The CDR3 DNA reads TGTGCCAGCTCACCTGAATTAGCGGGTGGTTTAGGGGCAGATACGCAGTATTTT. The whole variable domain, remainder taken from reference TRBV18 and TRBJ2-3, is NAGVMQNPRHLVRRRGQEARLRCSPMKGHSHVYWYRQLPEEGLKFMVYLQKENIIDESGMPKERFSAEFPKEGPSILRIQQVVRGDSAAYFCASSPELAGGLGADTQYFGPGTRLTVL.

This clone was seen just once. The rearrangement links TRBV11-2 to TRBJ2-3, with TRBD2 matching over 10 bases. From germline, CDR1 is SGHAT and CDR2 FQNNGV. The CDR3 is 17 amino acids. Losses at the gene ends were 0 bases for V and 2 bases for J; bases not matched to a gene: 5. CDR3: CASSLEGLAENTDTQYF. In DNA, the CDR3 is TGTGCCAGCAGCTTAGAAGGACTAGCGGAAAACACAGATACGCAGTATTTT.

This chain uses TRBV6-5 with TRBJ1-3; D may be TRBD1 (5 bases). Germline lookup yields CDR1 MNHEY and CDR2 SVGAGI. The V end was cut by 2 bases, the J end by 2 bases, with 10 bases between. The CDR3 totals 15 residues. The CDR3 DNA reads TGTGCCAGCAGTTACATCAGGGATACTGGAAACACCATATATTTT. It translates to CASSYIRDTGNTIYF.

This chain connects TRBV6-5 to TRBJ2-3; no clear D. Per the germline V gene, CDR1 is MNHEY and CDR2 is SVGAGI. The CDR3 spans 13 residues. V shed 6 bases and J shed 0 bases, with 7 bases lying between them. CDR3 coding DNA: TGTGCCAGCAGGAAGACTAGCACAGATACGCAGTATTTT. Translated: CASRKTSTDTQYF.

This chain connects TRBV5-6 to TRBJ2-1; 15 bases map to TRBD2. Germline V gene lookup returns CDR1 SGHDT and CDR2 YYEEEE. The CDR3 is 18 residues long. The J segment lost 1 base and the V segment lost 5 bases, leaving 7 bases of the junction unmatched. The CDR3 region is CASSPGLAGGGSYNEQFF. Written as DNA, the CDR3 is TGTGCCAGCAGTCCGGGACTAGCGGGGGGCGGTTCCTACAATGAGCAGTTCTTC.

The chain employs TRBV19 and TRBJ2-3, with no clear D. The CDR3 is 14 residues long. Germline V CDR1 and CDR2: LNHDA, SQIVND (reference sequence). V was cut by 6 bases and J by 0 bases, with 10 bases left in between. The CDR3, as DNA: TGTGCCAGTAGCCCTACCCGCAGCACAGATACGCAGTATTTT. Its translation: CASSPTRSTDTQYF. The full variable domain, with the rest looked up from reference TRBV19 and TRBJ2-3, is DGGITQSPKYLFRKEGQNVTLSCEQNLNHDAMYWYRQDPGQGLRLIYYSQIVNDFQKGDIAEGYSVSREKKESFPLTVTSAQKNPTAFYLCASSPTRSTDTQYFGPGTRLTVL.

The chain recombines TRBV5-1 with TRBJ1-2, with TRBD1 identical over 9 bases. This CDR3 is built from 16 residues. Trimming at V came to 4 bases and at J to 4 bases, leaving 11 bases not matched to a gene. Germline V CDR1 and CDR2: SGHRS, YFSETQ. The CDR3 DNA sequence: TGCGCCAGCAGCGTTGGGGCCGGGACAGGGACCTATGGCTACACCTTC. This sequence encodes CASSVGAGTGTYGYTF.

This clone was detected a few times. The rearrangement links TRBV7-9 to TRBJ2-7; TRBD1 matches at 7 bases. The germline CDR1 and CDR2 sequences are SEHNR and FQNEAQ (reference sequence). J lost 7 bases, V lost 0 bases, and 6 bases had no gene match. The CDR3 is 14 amino acids. The CDR3 region is CASSLAGTAREQYF. In DNA form, the CDR3 reads TGTGCCAGCAGCTTAGCGGGGACAGCGAGAGAGCAGTACTTC.

The chain couples TRBV12-3 or TRBV12-4 to TRBJ1-2, with a weak D call TRBD1 (6 bases). This CDR3 region has 13 residues. Trimming removed 3 bases from V and 3 bases from J, with 8 bases in between. CDR3 DNA: TGTGCCAGCAGTTTCAAGGGGGACTATGGCTACACCTTC. Translating it yields CASSFKGDYGYTF.

The chain has TRBV6-5 and TRBJ2-2, with TRBD1 matching over 8 bases. With 4 bases clipped from V and 8 bases from J, the junction kept 9 bases outside the gene matches. The CDR3 is 15 amino acids. Germline loops: CDR1 MNHEY, CDR2 SVGAGI. The CDR3 loop reads CASSSVQGAAGELFF. The DNA of the CDR3 is TGTGCCAGCAGTTCGGTGCAGGGGGCCGCAGGGGAGCTGTTTTTT.

The V call is TRBV11-3, the J call TRBJ1-1; TRBD1 is a possible D gene (6 bases). CDR1 is SGHNT and CDR2 is YENEEA in the germline V gene. Trimming took 4 bases from V and 3 from J, leaving 18 bases between them. This CDR3 has 16 amino acids. This CDR3 is CASSSATGSGYTEAFF. The CDR3 nucleotides are TGTGCCAGCAGCTCCGCGACAGGATCGGGGTACACTGAAGCTTTCTTT.

The chain carries TRBV5-1 and TRBJ1-4; 7 bases are shared with TRBD1. Germline CDR1 is SGHRS and CDR2 is YFSETQ. V was clipped by 4 bases and J by 0 bases; unmatched bases: 3. The length of the CDR3 is 15 residues. The CDR3 bases are TGCGCCAGCAGCCGAGACAGGGCAACTAATGAAAAACTGTTTTTT. Its translation: CASSRDRATNEKLFF. Together with reference TRBV5-1 and TRBJ1-4, the CDR3 gives the full variable domain: KAGVTQTPRYLIKTRGQQVTLSCSPISGHRSVSWYQQTPGQGLQFLFEYFSETQRNKGNFPGRFSGRQFSNSRSEMNVSTLELGDSALYLCASSRDRATNEKLFFGSGTQLSVL.

The gene calls are TRBV5-1 and TRBJ1-6; 8 nucleotides match TRBD1. The ends lost 4 bases at V and 8 bases at J; junction bases unmatched: 8. The CDR3 runs to 15 residues. CDR1 is SGHRS and CDR2 is YFSETQ in the germline V gene. CDR3 sequence (DNA): TGCGCCAGCAGCCGTAGACAGGACAGGGATTCACCCCTCCACTTT. It is translated as CASSRRQDRDSPLHF.

CDR3 residues: CASSPGSTGSIGAFF. The CDR3 nucleotides read TGCGCCAGCAGCCCCGGATCCACAGGTTCCATAGGGGCTTTCTTT. The chain carries TRBV5-1 and TRBJ1-1; possibly TRBD1 for D (5 bases). V was trimmed by 4 bases and J by 11 bases, leaving 24 bases between them. The germline V gene encodes CDR1 SGHRS and CDR2 YFSETQ. This CDR3 is built from 15 residues.

This clone is a singleton in its sample. The chain uses TRBV6-5 and TRBJ1-2; 8 nucleotides match TRBD1. The CDR3 is made up of 15 amino acids. V dropped 4 bases and J dropped 4; count of bases not matched to a gene: 8. Looked up from germline, CDR1 is MNHEY and CDR2 is SVGAGI. CDR3 sequence reads: CASSSPGGAGYGYTF. CDR3 bases: TGTGCCAGCAGTTCACCAGGGGGCGCGGGCTATGGCTACACCTTC.

This chain joins TRBV19 and TRBJ2-1; 8 nucleotides line up with TRBD2. J was trimmed by 12 bases and V by 7 bases; bases with no gene match: 5. CDR1 and CDR2 (germline): LNHDA, SQIVND (reference sequence). The CDR3 contains 11 residues. CDR3 coding DNA: TGTGCCAGTATTAGCGGGGTCGCGCAGTTCTTC. This translates into CASISGVAQFF.

This clone was seen a single time. CDR3 residues: CASSVGQNLYGYTF. The CDR3 DNA reads TGTGCCAGCAGTGTTGGACAGAACCTCTATGGCTACACCTTC. The V gene is TRBV25-1, the J gene TRBJ1-2; possibly TRBD1 for D (6 bases). The V end lost 4 bases, the J end lost 4 bases, and 13 bases lay between the germline ends. The CDR3 is 14 amino acids. Germline V gives CDR1 MGHDK, CDR2 SYGVNS.

This chain's CDR3 is CASRDSGGNNEQFF. CDR3 in DNA: TGTGCCAGCAGGGACTCCGGGGGGAACAATGAGCAGTTCTTC. The J gene is TRBJ2-1, the V gene TRBV7-9, with 7 bases identical to TRBD2. Germline loops: CDR1 SEHNR, CDR2 FQNEAQ (reference sequence). With V trimmed by 6 bases and J by 5 bases, 7 bases remained unmatched. The CDR3 sequence is 14 residues long.

J is TRBJ2-3 and V is TRBV27; TRBD1 matches 7 bases. The germline V gene has CDR1 MNHEY and CDR2 SMNVEV (reference sequence). With V trimmed by 5 bases and J by 2 bases, 4 bases remained unmatched. The CDR3 sequence is 14 residues long. In nucleotides, the CDR3 is TGTGCCAGCAGTCCTGGGACAGCCACAGATACGCAGTATTTT. Its translation is CASSPGTATDTQYF.

The chain recombines TRBV30 with TRBJ2-1; 8 nucleotides agree with TRBD2. After removal of 1 base from V and 4 bases from J, the junction contained 9 bases not matched to a gene. The CDR3 covers 16 residues. The germline V gene encodes CDR1 GTSNPN and CDR2 SVGIG (reference sequence). CDR3 in DNA: TGTGCCTGGAGTGAAAGACGGGGGGGCCTTTACAATGAGCAGTTCTTC. It translates to CAWSERRGGLYNEQFF.

This sequence joins TRBV29-1 and TRBJ1-2, with 8 nucleotides matching TRBD1. The CDR3 is 13 residues long. Germline lookup yields CDR1 SQVTM and CDR2 ANQGSEA. The trim removed 5 bases at V and 5 bases at J, leaving 7 bases unmatched. The CDR3: CSVTPGQGYGYTF. The CDR3 DNA sequence: TGCAGCGTTACACCCGGACAGGGTTATGGCTACACCTTC.

The rearrangement joins TRBV11-2 to TRBJ1-3, with D hard to call. V was cut by 3 bases and J by 3 bases, with 12 bases left in between. Germline V CDR1 and CDR2: SGHAT, FQNNGV. The CDR3 sequence is 15 residues long. This CDR3 is CASSFFSGNGNTIYF. DNA for the CDR3: TGTGCCAGCAGCTTTTTTTCCGGGAATGGAAACACCATATATTTT.

The V gene is TRBV10-3, the J gene TRBJ1-2; D unresolved. V dropped 0 bases and J dropped 3 bases, with 8 bases sitting between them. Germline values: CDR1 ENHRY, CDR2 SYGVKD. The CDR3 has 14 residues. The CDR3 region has the DNA TGTGCCATCAGTGAGTCGAATAGCTACTATGGCTACACCTTC. Translation gives CAISESNSYYGYTF.

This clone appeared once. The rearrangement links TRBV6-5 to TRBJ2-7; D is possibly TRBD1 (6 bases). V was cut by 7 bases and J by 2 bases, with 15 bases left in between. From germline, CDR1 is MNHEY and CDR2 SVGAGI. The CDR3 runs to 14 residues. CDR3 sequence: CASTPGAQAYEQYF. CDR3 sequence (DNA): TGTGCCAGCACTCCAGGGGCTCAAGCCTACGAGCAGTACTTC.

The chain has TRBV19 and TRBJ1-3; maybe TRBD1 (5 bases). V was clipped by 5 bases and J by 3 bases, with 14 bases between them. Germline V lookup: CDR1 LNHDA, CDR2 SQIVND (reference sequence). The CDR3 sequence is 15 residues long. In DNA, the CDR3 is TGTGCCAGTAGTTTTCCAGGGCTGGGTGGAAACACCATATATTTT. Its protein product is CASSFPGLGGNTIYF.

In this sample, this clone turned up a few times. The J gene is TRBJ2-7, the V gene TRBV5-4; 7 bases are shared with TRBD2. The ends lost 2 bases at V and 2 bases at J; junction bases unmatched: 4. CDR1 SGHNT and CDR2 YYREEE come from the germline V gene (reference sequence). The CDR3 extends over 14 amino acids. The CDR3 is CASSFAGETYEQYF. The CDR3 DNA is TGTGCCAGCAGCTTTGCGGGGGAAACCTACGAGCAGTACTTC.

The chain combines TRBV27 with TRBJ1-2; D perhaps matches TRBD1 (5 bases). This CDR3 region has 15 residues. CDR1 is MNHEY, CDR2 SMNVEV, per germline (reference sequence). V dropped 2 bases and J dropped 6 bases, with 16 bases sitting between them. The DNA for the CDR3 is TGTGCCAGCAGTTTAAACCCCTTGGCAGGGAATGGCTACACCTTC. It codes for CASSLNPLAGNGYTF.

This clone has more than one count but fewer than ten. The chain couples TRBV30 to TRBJ2-1; the match to TRBD2 covers 8 bases. The V and J ends lost 5 bases and 2 bases, in that order; junction bases with no gene match: 5. The CDR3 has 14 amino acids. Germline CDR1 and CDR2: GTSNPN and SVGIG (reference sequence). The CDR3 sequence: CAWGTRRTYNEQFF. CDR3 DNA sequence: TGTGCCTGGGGGACTAGGAGAACCTACAATGAGCAGTTCTTC.

The V gene is TRBV27, the J gene TRBJ2-7; 10 bases are shared with TRBD2. The CDR3 totals 17 residues. Germline CDR1 is MNHEY and CDR2 is SMNVEV (reference sequence). Unmatched junction bases numbered 11, after V lost 6 bases and J lost 0 bases. For the CDR3, the DNA is TGTGCCAGCAGCAAAGCTAGCGGGGGCGTAAGCTCCTACGAGCAGTACTTC. Protein: CASSKASGGVSSYEQYF.

CDR3 bases: TGTGCCAGCAGTCAGACCCAGCTCAGCGTCGTGGGCTACACCTTC. Translating gives CASSQTQLSVVGYTF. V usage is TRBV27 and J usage is TRBJ1-2; D call uncertain. V shed 5 bases and J shed 8 bases, with 21 bases lying between them. Germline V gene sequence: CDR1 MNHEY, CDR2 SMNVEV (reference sequence). This CDR3 has 15 amino acids.

This clone was recorded once. This chain uses TRBV6-5 with TRBJ2-7; weak D call: TRBD1 (6 bases). CDR1 and CDR2 from the germline V gene are MNHEY and SVGAGI. V lost 6 bases to trimming and J lost 3 bases, with 18 bases between them. The CDR3 totals 15 residues. The CDR3 spells CASSHSSTGFYEQYF. CDR3 nucleotides: TGTGCCAGCAGCCACTCCAGTACAGGGTTCTACGAGCAGTACTTC.

The rearrangement joins TRBV30 to TRBJ1-1; TRBD1 agrees at 11 bases. The V gene's germline CDR1 is GTSNPN and CDR2 SVGIG (reference sequence). This CDR3 comprises 14 residues. The ends lost 1 base at V and 9 bases at J; junction bases unmatched: 7. The chain's CDR3 is CAWSGGGTGGKAFF. CDR3 in DNA: TGTGCCTGGAGTGGAGGTGGGACAGGGGGAAAAGCTTTCTTT. Combining the CDR3 with reference TRBV30 and TRBJ1-1 gives the whole variable domain SQTIHQWPATLVQPVGSPLSLECTVEGTSNPNLYWYRQAAGRGLQLLFYSVGIGQISSEVPQNLSASRPQDRQFILSSKKLLLSDSGFYLCAWSGGGTGGKAFFGQGTRLTVV.